This is a list of T cell receptor beta chains from one sample in a study of T cell responses to AZD1222 COVID-19 vaccine. Some clones are missing from TCRdb's copy, which holds only in-frame ones; the method was immunoSEQ multiplex PCR. The sample holds about 120,000 clones, around 89% seen once. The sample here was peripheral blood, taken 28 days after the second AZD1222 dose. The receptor set was obtained from an adult who received the AZD1222 COVID-19 vaccine. CDR3s leave out the opening cysteine and the closing phenylalanine or tryptophan. Some rows have no size entry. The others give once, few or many, or a class for an expanded clone.

V | size | CDR3
TRBV7-2 | . | ASSSQGSTEAF
TRBV4-1 | . | ASSQEGGRGNQPQH
TRBV6-5 | . | ASTLGGGKLF
TRBV7-2 | . | ASSLRTGDTGELF
TRBV7-2 | . | ASSSTQISYEQY
TRBV6-5 | . | ASYWTGGSSEKLF
TRBV24-1 | . | ATQSRETQY
TRBV18 | . | ASSPARGNSPLH
TRBV4-3 | . | ASSQEAGGNTGELF
TRBV2 | . | ASSGNSGGSTTQY
TRBV12-3/TRBV12-4 | . | ASSPGTSGRQF
TRBV11-2 | . | ASSQEGNLDTQY
TRBV7-9 | . | ASSLSGIFNSPLH
TRBV28 | . | ASRSSWDTIY
TRBV10-3 | few | AISDSTISGNTIY
TRBV6-1 | . | ASSDERGTEAF
TRBV12-3/TRBV12-4 | . | ASSRGLYGYT
TRBV12-3/TRBV12-4 | few | ASKLSSNEQF
TRBV11-3 | . | ASSWGQGGSGELF
TRBV4-3 | . | ASSPRTTDEQY
TRBV2 | few | ASRGGTGSAGYT
TRBV6-6 | . | ASSFVGAYEQY
TRBV6-5 | . | ASSYDSGGDTQY
TRBV29-1 | once | SATPGTGPQEQY
TRBV28 | . | ASSQRGSPLH
TRBV29-1 | once | SVVEGREAF
TRBV20-1 | . | SARMGRAF
TRBV7-3 | . | ASSPGQFGDYGYT
TRBV6-5 | . | ASSPGQGRPPLH
TRBV28 | . | ASEVTVNQPQH
TRBV7-2 | once | ASSSGQGDQPQH
TRBV7-9 | . | ASSPGQLNYGYT
TRBV4-3 | . | ASSQGDNRGYEQF
TRBV7-9 | . | ASSSGQGNLNSPLH
TRBV11-2 | . | ASSLAWSSYNEQF
TRBV29-1 | . | SAGLNTEAF
TRBV7-2 | . | ASSPTGGSSYGYT
TRBV20-1 | few | SASGFGANYGYT